The entry below gives a single T cell receptor (beta chain) sequence along with its context. Clones were sequenced by immunoSEQ multiplex PCR, and TCRdb holds only the in-frame ones, with some missing. The sample contains about 65,000 clones, about nine tenths of which appear only once. The data stem from a study of control samples from healthy donors and cancer patients. Deletions cut 0 bases from V and 8 bases from J, with 4 bases between. There are 11 residues in the CDR3. Germline V lookup: CDR1 LGHDT, CDR2 YNNKEL (reference sequence). The rearrangement links TRBV3-1 (or the pseudogene TRBV3-2) to TRBJ1-1; D is undetermined. The sequence was obtained from a woman between 50 and 59 years old with colorectal cancer. Input material: PBMCs. The CDR3 DNA follows: TGTGCCAGCAGCCAAGACGGGGAAGCTTTCTTT. Its translation is CASSQDGEAFF.